The T cell receptor beta chain described here comes from a study of preoperative IRX-2 immunotherapy in early breast cancer. Treatment meaning: preoperative locoregional IRX-2 cytokine immunotherapy. Preoperative locoregional IRX-2 cytokine immunotherapy was tested in the phase Ib source study. Assay: immunoSEQ multiplex PCR; the TCRdb copy retains only in-frame clones and omits some. In the table there are roughly 25,000 clones, about four fifths of which are singletons. CDR1 and CDR2 from the germline V gene are KGHSH and LQKENI. CDR3 size: 14 residues. Trimming cost V 2 bases and J 1 base, with 6 bases left between them.

This sequence was found in a human donor with breast cancer. The chain joins TRBV18 to TRBJ1-5; D uncertain. The sample was lymph node tissue, taken before IRX-2 immunotherapy. For the CDR3, the DNA is TGTGCCAGCTCACCAGGGAACAGCAATCAGCCCCAGCATTTT. Its translation is CASSPGNSNQPQHF.